This T cell receptor (beta chain) was recovered during a study of HIV-infected patients and healthy controls. Approximately 500 ng RNA was reverse transcribed with alpha and beta constant-region primers. Using multiplexing indices, alpha and beta chain libraries were generated apart by chain-specific third strand synthesis. TCRdb passed the 5' RACE reads through MiXCR, listing each CDR3 protein once. The table lists about 12,000 distinct CDR3 sequences, 4.5% to 5.5% of them singletons, with around 3% in the top ten. The repertoire came from unfractionated whole blood and reflected all unsorted peripheral T cells. Control samples came from some ten uninfected healthy donors, four of them resampled after about three months. V was trimmed by 5 bases and J by 5 bases, leaving 18 bases between them. Germline CDR1 is DFQATT and CDR2 is SNEGSKA (reference sequence). The CDR3 runs 15 residues. Whole-study findings and limits: CMV-associated CDR3s mostly grew nonsignificantly during therapy, while HIV-associated CDR3s declined significantly.

Concerning this clonotype itself: Its antigen is unidentified.

V usage is TRBV20-1 and J usage is TRBJ2-2; D is perhaps TRBD1 or TRBD2 (5 bases each). The sequenced sample was blood. The receptor's source is an adult in good health. CDR3 nucleotides: TGCAGTGCTGGCGGAGGTGGGGGTCGAACCGGGGAGCTGTTTTTT. Translation: CSAGGGGGRTGELFF.